This passage covers 2 T cell receptor beta chains from one sample sequenced in a study of blood T cells in healthy people across ages. A J-beta primer mix and a sample-barcoded 5' primer were used in a second PCR of roughly 6 to 11 cycles. TCRdb re-analysed the 5' RACE reads in MiXCR, keeping a single row per CDR3 protein. The sample carries 800,000 to 900,000 distinct CDR3 sequences, less than 80% recorded once. The sample consisted of blood. Receptors originate from a young man in good health.

This clonotype has just one count. CDR3 DNA: TGTGCCAGCAGCTCGCCACGGGACAACTACGAGCAGTACTTC. It translates to CASSSPRDNYEQYF. The gene calls are TRBV7-2 and TRBJ2-7; D is perhaps TRBD1 (6 bases). Trimming left V 4 bases short and J 3 bases short, with 13 bases between. The CDR3 is 14 amino acids. The V gene's germline CDR1 is SGHTA and CDR2 FQGNSA.

A word on this clonotype: Germline and junction disagree at one end, which may indicate a read error. This chain uses TRBV27 with TRBJ2-5; D perhaps matches TRBD1 (6 bases). The CDR3 contains 14 residues. Germline V gene lookup returns CDR1 MNHEY and CDR2 SMNVEV (reference sequence). In nucleotides, the CDR3 is TGTGCCGGCAGTCCCCGGACAGCGTTACTAGAGCAGTACTTC. This translates into CAGSPRTALLEQYF.